In this sample, the clone carrying this T cell receptor beta chain turned up once. These data are taken from a study of blood T cell repertoires in COVID-19. Whole-study context: Specimens from acute and convalescent COVID-19 originated in the United States, Italy and Spain.

Original data processing: Reference gene primer amplification gave estimated nucleated cell counts. Libraries were prepared by immunoSEQ multiplex PCR; TCRdb keeps only in-frame clonotypes and omits some of them. That table furnishes V, J and clone size, whereas the DNA furnished D and trimming. Of 150,000 to 200,000 clones listed, about 85% are singletons. CDR3 size: 17 residues. V was pared by 5 bases and J by 0 bases, with 14 bases between. Germline V lookup: CDR1 LGHDT, CDR2 YNNKEL (reference sequence). This TCR was sampled from a person between 65 and 80 years old with COVID-19, enrolled during active disease. The sequenced sample was peripheral blood. The V call is TRBV3-1 (or the pseudogene TRBV3-2), the J call TRBJ2-6; TRBD1 is a possible D gene (5 bases). The chain's CDR3 is CASSDLLQDSGANVLTF. CDR3 nucleotides: TGTGCCAGCAGCGACCTCTTACAGGACTCTGGGGCCAACGTCCTGACTTTC.